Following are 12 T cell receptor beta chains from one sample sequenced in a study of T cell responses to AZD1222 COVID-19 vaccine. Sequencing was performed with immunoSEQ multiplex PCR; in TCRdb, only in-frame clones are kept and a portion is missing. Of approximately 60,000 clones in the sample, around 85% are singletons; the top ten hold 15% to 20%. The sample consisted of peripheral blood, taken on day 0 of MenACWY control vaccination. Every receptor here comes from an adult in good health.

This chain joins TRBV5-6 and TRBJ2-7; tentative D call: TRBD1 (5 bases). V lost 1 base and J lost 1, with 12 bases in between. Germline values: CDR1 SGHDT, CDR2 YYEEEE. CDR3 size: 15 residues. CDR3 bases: TGTGCCAGCAGCTTGAAGGGGCTTCGATCCTACGAGCAGTACTTC. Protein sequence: CASSLKGLRSYEQYF.

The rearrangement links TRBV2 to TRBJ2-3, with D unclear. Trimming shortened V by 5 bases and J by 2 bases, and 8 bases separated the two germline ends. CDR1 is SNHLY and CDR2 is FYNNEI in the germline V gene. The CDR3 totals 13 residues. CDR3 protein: CASSYQNTDTQYF. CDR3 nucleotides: TGTGCCAGCAGTTACCAAAACACAGATACGCAGTATTTT. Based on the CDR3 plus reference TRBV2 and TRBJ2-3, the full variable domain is EPEVTQTPSHQVTQMGQEVILRCVPISNHLYFYWYRQILGQKVEFLVSFYNNEISEKSEIFDDQFSVERPDGSNFTLKIRSTKLEDSAMYFCASSYQNTDTQYFGPGTRLTVL.

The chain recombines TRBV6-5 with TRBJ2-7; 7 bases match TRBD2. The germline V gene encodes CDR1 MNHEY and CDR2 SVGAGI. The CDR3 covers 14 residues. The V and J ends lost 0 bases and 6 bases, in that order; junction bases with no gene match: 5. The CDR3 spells CASSYSRRGIEQYF. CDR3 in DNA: TGTGCCAGCAGTTACTCGAGGCGGGGGATCGAGCAGTACTTC.

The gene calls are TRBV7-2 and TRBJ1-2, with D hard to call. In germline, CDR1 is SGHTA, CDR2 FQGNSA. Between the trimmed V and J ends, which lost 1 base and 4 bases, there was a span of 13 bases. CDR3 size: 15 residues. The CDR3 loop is CASSLEVQIPYGYTF. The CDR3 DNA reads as TGTGCCAGCAGCTTAGAGGTGCAGATTCCCTATGGCTACACCTTC.

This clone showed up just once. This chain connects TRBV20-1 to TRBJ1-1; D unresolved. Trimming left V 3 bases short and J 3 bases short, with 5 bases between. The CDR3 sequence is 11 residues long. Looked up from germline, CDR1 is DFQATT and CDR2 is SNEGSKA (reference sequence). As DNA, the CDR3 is TGCAGTGCTAGCAAGGACACTGAAGCTTTCTTT. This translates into CSASKDTEAFF.

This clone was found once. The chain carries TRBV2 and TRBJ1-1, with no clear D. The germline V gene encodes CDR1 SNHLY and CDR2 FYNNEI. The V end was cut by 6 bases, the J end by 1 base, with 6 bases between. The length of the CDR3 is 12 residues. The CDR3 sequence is CASRGQNTEAFF. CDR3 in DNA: TGTGCCAGCAGAGGCCAGAACACTGAAGCTTTCTTT.

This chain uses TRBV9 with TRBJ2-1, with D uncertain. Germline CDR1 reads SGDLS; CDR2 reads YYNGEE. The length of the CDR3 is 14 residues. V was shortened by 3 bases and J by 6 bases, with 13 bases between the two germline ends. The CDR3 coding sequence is TGTGCCAGCAGCGGATATTTCGAGAGCAATGAGCAGTTCTTC. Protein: CASSGYFESNEQFF.

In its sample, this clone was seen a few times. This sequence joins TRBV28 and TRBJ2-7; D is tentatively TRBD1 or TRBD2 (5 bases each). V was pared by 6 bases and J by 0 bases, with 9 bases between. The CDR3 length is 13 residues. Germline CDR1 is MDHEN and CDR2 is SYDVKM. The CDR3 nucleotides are TGTGCCAGCAGAACGAGGGGCTCCTACGAGCAGTACTTC. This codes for CASRTRGSYEQYF.

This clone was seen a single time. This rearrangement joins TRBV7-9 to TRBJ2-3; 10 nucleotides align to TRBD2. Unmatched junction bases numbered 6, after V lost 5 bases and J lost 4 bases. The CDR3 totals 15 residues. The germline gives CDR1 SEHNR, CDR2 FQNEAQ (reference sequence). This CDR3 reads CASSRTSGTADTQYF. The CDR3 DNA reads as TGTGCCAGCAGCCGCACTAGCGGGACTGCAGATACGCAGTATTTT.

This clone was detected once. CDR3 residues: CASRNNGGRKYF. DNA for the CDR3: TGTGCCAGCCGGAATAACGGCGGGAGAAAGTACTTC. The V gene is TRBV28, the J gene TRBJ2-7, with 7 positions matching TRBD2. The ends lost 8 bases at V and 11 bases at J; junction bases unmatched: 12. Germline CDR1 reads MDHEN; CDR2 reads SYDVKM. CDR3 length: 12 amino acids.

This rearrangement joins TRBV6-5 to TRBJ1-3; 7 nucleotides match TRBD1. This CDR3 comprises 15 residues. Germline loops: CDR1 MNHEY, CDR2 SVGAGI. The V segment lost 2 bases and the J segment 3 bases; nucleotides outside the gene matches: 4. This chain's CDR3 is CASSYTTGSGNTIYF. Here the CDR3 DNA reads TGTGCCAGCAGTTACACGACAGGGAGTGGAAACACCATATATTTT.

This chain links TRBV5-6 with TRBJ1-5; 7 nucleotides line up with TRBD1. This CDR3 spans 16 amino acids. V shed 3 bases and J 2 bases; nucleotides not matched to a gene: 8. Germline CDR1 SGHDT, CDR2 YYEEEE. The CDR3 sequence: CASSSTGRMGNQPQHF. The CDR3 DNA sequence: TGTGCCAGCAGCTCGACAGGGAGAATGGGCAATCAGCCCCAGCATTTT. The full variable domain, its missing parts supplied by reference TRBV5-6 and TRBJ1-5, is DAGVTQSPTHLIKTRGQQVTLRCSPKSGHDTVSWYQQALGQGPQFIFQYYEEEERQRGNFPDRFSGHQFPNYSSELNVNALLLGDSALYLCASSSTGRMGNQPQHFGDGTRLSIL.